This is a list of T cell receptor beta chains from one sample in a study of early T cells in non-severe SARS-CoV-2 infection. A single record per CDR3 protein comes from TCRdb applying MiXCR to the 5' RACE reads. This sample has tens of thousands of distinct CDR3 sequences; 8.5% to 10% occur once, and the top ten carry around 3.6%. Sample: whole blood, taken at baseline. These receptors originate from an adult who was a healthcare worker with PCR-confirmed SARS-CoV-2 infection or an uninfected control (not recorded which). Both conserved end residues are part of each CDR3. D genes are given only for firm matches. The size of a clone is reported for some rows only, either as once, few or many, or as a class for expanded clones.

TRBV6-2/TRBV6-3	TRBJ2-7	few	NA	TGTGCCAGCAGTTACGTTTACGAGCAGTACTTC	CASSYVYEQYF
TRBV10-3	TRBJ2-1	NA	TRBD2	TGTGCCATCACGGGAGGGGGGACTAGCGGGCCCGATGAGCAGTTCTTC	CAITGGGTSGPDEQFF
TRBV24-1	TRBJ1-2	NA	NA	TGTGCCACCAGTGATCCACAGGGATATGGCTACACCTTC	CATSDPQGYGYTF
TRBV25-1	TRBJ2-3	few	NA	TGTGCCAGCAGTCGGAGGGTAACAGATACGCAGTATTTT	CASSRRVTDTQYF
TRBV6-6	TRBJ1-3	NA	TRBD1	TGTGCCAGCAGTTTCCCTACAGGGGCTGGAAACACCATATATTTT	CASSFPTGAGNTIYF
TRBV10-3	TRBJ2-5	NA	TRBD2	TGTGCCATCAGTTCGGCGGGACTAGCGGGTTCCGAAGAGACCCAGTACTTC	CAISSAGLAGSEETQYF
TRBV19	TRBJ2-1	many	NA	TGTGCCAGTAGTAAATCCCCTACTCAATACAATGAGCAGTTCTTC	CASSKSPTQYNEQFF
TRBV29-1	TRBJ1-5	few	NA	TGCACCTCACCTCATCAGCCCCAGCATTTT	CTSPHQPQHF
TRBV10-2	TRBJ2-1	NA	TRBD2	TGCGCCAGCAGTCAGGGACTAGCGGGGAACAATGAGCAGTTCTTC	CASSQGLAGNNEQFF
TRBV5-1	TRBJ2-7	NA	NA	TGCGCCAGCAACCTAGAGCCGGTTGGCCGAGGGGAGCAGTACTTC	CASNLEPVGRGEQYF
TRBV19	TRBJ2-5	few	NA	TGTGCCAGTAGTAATGGGGAGACCCAGTACTTC	CASSNGETQYF
TRBV14	TRBJ1-1	NA	NA	TGTGCCAGCAGCAAACGTACTTACACTGAAGCTTTCTTT	CASSKRTYTEAFF
TRBV6-6	TRBJ2-1	many	TRBD1	TGTGCCAGCAGTTCGGACAGGGTTCTGGGCAATGAGCAGTTCTTC	CASSSDRVLGNEQFF
TRBV7-9	TRBJ2-7	few	NA	TGTGCCAGCAGCTTAGGGGCAGCCGTCTCCTACGAGCAGTACTTC	CASSLGAAVSYEQYF
TRBV6-2/TRBV6-3	TRBJ2-1	NA	TRBD2	TGTGCCAGCAGTGCCCGGGGGACTACGACCGACAATGAGCAGTTCTTC	CASSARGTTTDNEQFF
TRBV13	TRBJ1-4	NA	NA	TGTGCCAGCAGCCCCCGGGGGGGCACAGGGGAAAAACTGTTTTTT	CASSPRGGTGEKLFF
TRBV29-1	TRBJ2-5	NA	TRBD2	TGCAGCGTTGAACTAGCGGGAGGGAGGGCGGAGACCCAGTACTTC	CSVELAGGRAETQYF
TRBV20-1	TRBJ2-3	NA	NA	TGCAGTTTTAGCCGTGGGGCGGGTCCTCCCACGGATACGCAGTATTTT	CSFSRGAGPPTDTQYF
TRBV7-9	TRBJ2-1	NA	TRBD1	TGTGCCAGCAGTCGAGGCCTACAGGGGGGATCTGAGCAGTTCTTC	CASSRGLQGGSEQFF
TRBV20-1	TRBJ1-4	few	NA	TGCAGTGCTAGAGCGTATGTTGGTGAAAAACTGTTTTTT	CSARAYVGEKLFF
TRBV20-1	TRBJ1-1	NA	NA	TGCAGTGCCAGACAGCACCAAGGTGAAGCTTTCTTT	CSARQHQGEAFF
TRBV27	TRBJ1-5	NA	NA	TGTGCCAGCAGTTTTATGAGGGATCAGCCCCAGCATTTT	CASSFMRDQPQHF